This T cell receptor (beta chain) was observed in a study of control samples from healthy donors and cancer patients. The CDR3 contains 14 residues. From germline, CDR1 is SGHTA and CDR2 FQGNSA. Deletions cut 8 bases from V and 0 bases from J, with 13 bases between. Only in-frame clones appear in the TCRdb table, and some are missing; sequencing was by immunoSEQ multiplex PCR. The table has some 120,000 clones, around 90% seen once. The receptor's source is a man aged 18 to 35 in good health. The material sequenced was blood. The rearrangement uses TRBV7-2 and TRBJ1-1, with D perhaps matching TRBD1 (6 bases). CDR3 bases: TGTGCCAGCTCCGAGGGGGGGGTGAACACTGAAGCTTTCTTT. Translation gives CASSEGGVNTEAFF.